The 9 T cell receptor beta chains below were found in one sample sequenced in a study of post-analysis software for immune sequencing data. Their recognized antigens are unknown. Notes on the study in general: Comparison of patients with controls showed 4 to 6 TRBV segments more frequent in patients, TRBV5-6, TRBV5-1 and TRBV20-1 among them.

Every TCR beta cDNA library bore unique molecular identifiers. TCRdb itself ran the PCR reads through MiXCR, one entry per CDR3 protein. The sample lists roughly 600,000 distinct CDR3 sequences; roughly 40% were seen once. Sequenced material: blood. The source of these receptors is a girl aged 10-17 years with multiple sclerosis.

This clonotype appeared a few times. The V gene is TRBV6-2 or TRBV6-3, the J gene TRBJ2-5, with 15 bases fitting TRBD2. CDR3 length: 14 residues. V dropped 6 bases and J dropped 4; count of bases not matched to a gene: 0. Per germline, CDR1 MNHEY and CDR2 SVGEGT. CDR3 residues: CASRGLAGGETQYF. CDR3 bases: TGTGCCAGCAGGGGACTAGCGGGGGGAGAGACCCAGTACTTC.

This clonotype was picked up a small number of times. The CDR3 sequence: CAISESRGTAKETQYF. The CDR3 region has the DNA TGTGCCATCAGTGAGTCTCGAGGGACAGCCAAAGAGACCCAGTACTTC. The rearrangement joins TRBV10-3 to TRBJ2-5; 7 nucleotides align to TRBD1. The germline V gene has CDR1 ENHRY and CDR2 SYGVKD. The CDR3 sequence is 16 residues long. After removal of 0 bases from V and 3 bases from J, the junction contained 7 bases not matched to a gene.

This sequence joins TRBV3-1 and TRBJ2-7; D may be TRBD1 or TRBD2 (5 bases each). Trimming removed 8 bases at V and 0 bases at J, with 11 bases between. Per germline, CDR1 LGHDT and CDR2 YNNKEL (reference sequence). CDR3 length equals 13 residues. The DNA for the CDR3 is TGTGCCAGCGGAGGAGACAGCTCCTACGAGCAGTACTTC. Its translation is CASGGDSSYEQYF.

The genes are TRBV12-3 or TRBV12-4 and TRBJ1-1; D gene uncertain. The CDR3 totals 12 residues. Trimming cost V 6 bases and J 0 bases, with 5 bases left between them. CDR3 DNA: TGTGCCAGCAGACGATTGAACACTGAAGCTTTCTTT. Its translation is CASRRLNTEAFF.

This clonotype has only a few counts. V and J are TRBV7-2 and TRBJ2-1, with D possibly being TRBD2 (6 bases). The CDR3 loop spans 16 amino acids. The V end lost 5 bases, the J end lost 8 bases, and 22 bases lay between the germline ends. Germline V CDR1 and CDR2: SGHTA, FQGNSA. CDR3 region: CASSLFPGRMGDEQFF. For the CDR3, the DNA is TGTGCCAGCAGCCTATTCCCAGGGAGGATGGGGGATGAGCAGTTCTTC.

V usage is TRBV7-9 and J usage is TRBJ2-3; TRBD2 agrees at 7 bases. Germline CDR1 and CDR2: SEHNR and FQNEAQ (reference sequence). The CDR3 spans 18 residues. With V trimmed by 3 bases and J by 6 bases, 18 bases remained unmatched. The CDR3 here is CASSFPGGTTPGQDTQYF. CDR3 nucleotide sequence: TGTGCCAGCAGCTTCCCCGGTGGGACTACCCCCGGTCAGGATACGCAGTATTTT.

This chain joins TRBV3-1 and TRBJ2-5; D is perhaps TRBD1 or TRBD2 (6 bases each). This CDR3 is built from 13 residues. Germline V gene data show CDR1 as LGHDT and CDR2 as YNNKEL (reference sequence). Trimming cost V 0 bases and J 13 bases, with 15 bases left between them. The CDR3 protein is CASSQEEGGPSYF. The CDR3 nucleotides read TGTGCCAGCAGCCAAGAAGAAGGGGGGCCATCGTACTTC.

With respect to this clonotype: At one boundary the junction diverges from the germline segment, which might be a read error. This sequence joins TRBV12-3 or TRBV12-4 and TRBJ2-1; D tentatively reads TRBD1 or TRBD2 (5 bases each). The CDR3 covers 14 residues. CDR3 in DNA: TGTGCCGGCAGTCAGGGACGGACGTACAATGAGCAGTTCTTC. This sequence encodes CAGSQGRTYNEQFF.

The chain couples TRBV7-9 to TRBJ1-1; D gene unclear. Per the germline V gene, CDR1 is SEHNR and CDR2 is FQNEAQ (reference sequence). The V gene lost 2 bases and the J gene lost 1 base, with 11 bases spanning the gap. This CDR3 is built from 15 residues. The CDR3 loop is CASSLLPDGNTEAFF. In DNA, the CDR3 is TGTGCCAGCAGCTTACTCCCGGACGGGAACACTGAAGCTTTCTTT.